One and the same sample provided the 28 T cell receptor beta chains below, sequenced in a study of blood T cells in healthy people across ages. Next came a second PCR, run for about 6 to 12 cycles, which used a sample-barcoded 5' primer along with a J-beta primer mix. Via MiXCR, TCRdb re-called the 5' RACE reads, giving one row per CDR3 protein. This table has over 500,000 distinct CDR3 sequences, 25% to 35% appearing once. This sample also belongs to another study, concerning T cells of mothers and their children.

Sequenced material: blood. The receptor set was obtained from a boy younger than 10 in good health.

This clonotype came up a few times. CDR3 amino acids: CSARKGVWDTQYF. The CDR3 DNA follows: TGCAGTGCTAGAAAGGGCGTCTGGGATACGCAGTATTTT. The gene calls are TRBV20-1 and TRBJ2-3; D ambiguous. Germline CDR1 and CDR2: DFQATT and SNEGSKA (reference sequence). V was pared by 2 bases and J by 6 bases, with 12 bases between. This CDR3 has 13 residues.

For the CDR3, the DNA is TGTGCCAGCAGCCCCCGAGACAGGGTAACCTACGAGCAGTACTTC. It codes for CASSPRDRVTYEQYF. The V gene is TRBV7-8, the J gene TRBJ2-7; 7 nucleotides line up with TRBD1. Germline V lookup: CDR1 SGHVS, CDR2 FQNEAQ. The CDR3 has 15 residues. V was pared by 5 bases and J by 2 bases, with 9 bases of the junction left unmatched.

The chain uses TRBV20-1 and TRBJ1-1, with D uncertain. Deletions cut 3 bases from V and 6 bases from J, with 17 bases between. Germline V lookup: CDR1 DFQATT, CDR2 SNEGSKA (reference sequence). This CDR3 region has 14 residues. Here the CDR3 reads CSARGIGLGAEAFF. CDR3 coding DNA: TGCAGTGCTAGGGGTATAGGTCTCGGGGCTGAAGCTTTCTTT.

This clonotype has a handful of counts. V is TRBV7-6 and J is TRBJ2-5, with 12 nucleotides matching TRBD2. V lost 5 bases, J lost 2 bases, and 12 bases stayed unmatched. Germline assignment: CDR1 SGHVS and CDR2 FNYEAQ. The CDR3 length is 18 residues. The CDR3 nucleotides read TGTGCCAGCAGCCGACTAGCGGGAGAAAGATGGGGTCAAGAGACCCAGTACTTC. Protein sequence: CASSRLAGERWGQETQYF.

The chain joins TRBV7-2 to TRBJ2-1; D is unclear. CDR1 and CDR2 from the germline V gene are SGHTA and FQGNSA. CDR3 size: 13 residues. Trimming took off 1 base at V and 10 bases at J, with 11 bases between the two ends. The CDR3 DNA follows: TGTGCCAGCAGCTTAGACTACTTCGGGGAGCAGTTCTTC. Protein product: CASSLDYFGEQFF.

The sample holds a few counts of this clonotype. CDR3: CASSSLGALTYNEQFF. The DNA for the CDR3 is TGTGCCAGCAGTTCCCTAGGGGCCCTGACCTACAATGAGCAGTTCTTC. The chain joins TRBV27 to TRBJ2-5, with TRBD1 as a possible D gene (5 bases). The J call may be faulty, since TRBJ2-1 better matches the DNA end. Per germline, CDR1 MNHEY and CDR2 SMNVEV (reference sequence). The CDR3 is 16 residues long.

V is TRBV7-9 and J is TRBJ1-4; D may be TRBD1 (5 bases). Looked up from germline, CDR1 is SEHNR and CDR2 is FQNEAQ (reference sequence). The germline V and J ends were trimmed by 5 bases and 6 bases, with 16 bases remaining between them. The CDR3 extends over 15 amino acids. Here the CDR3 reads CASSPALRQHEKLFF. The CDR3 nucleotides read TGTGCCAGCAGCCCTGCCCTTAGACAGCATGAAAAACTGTTTTTT.

The chain combines TRBV24-1 with TRBJ1-2; D might be TRBD1 (6 bases). CDR3 length equals 16 residues. V was trimmed by 4 bases and J by 11 bases, leaving 25 bases between them. Per germline, CDR1 KGHDR and CDR2 SFDVKD. The CDR3 is CATSELLRPTGGDYTF. CDR3 DNA: TGTGCCACCAGTGAACTCCTAAGGCCGACAGGAGGGGATTACACCTTC.

This rearrangement joins TRBV29-1 to TRBJ2-7; the D gene is possibly TRBD2 (7 bases). V was trimmed by 7 bases and J by 2 bases, leaving 18 bases between them. The CDR3 consists of 14 residues. Germline assignment: CDR1 SQVTM and CDR2 ANQGSEA. CDR3 residues: CSATTAGAAYEQYF. CDR3 nucleotide sequence: TGCAGCGCCACAACGGCGGGGGCAGCCTACGAGCAGTACTTC.

The chain links TRBV16 to TRBJ2-7; D remains unclear. V gave up 3 bases and J gave up 3 bases, with 15 bases separating them. This CDR3 is built from 15 residues. CDR1 KGHSY and CDR2 FQNENV come from the germline V gene. The DNA of the CDR3 is TGTGCCAGCAGCCATCTCAGTCAAACGAACTACGAGCAGTACTTC. Residues: CASSHLSQTNYEQYF.

This clonotype was picked up many times. The CDR3 bases are TGCAGTGCGAACCCTAGCGCCCATCAATCCAAAAACATTCAGTACTTC. Its protein product is CSANPSAHQSKNIQYF. This chain joins TRBV20-1 and TRBJ2-4; D is perhaps TRBD2 (6 bases). The ends were cut back, 6 bases at V and 2 bases at J, with 20 bases in the middle. The CDR3 runs to 16 residues. Germline CDR1 and CDR2: DFQATT and SNEGSKA (reference sequence).

The table lists this clonotype with a few counts. This chain joins TRBV12-3 or TRBV12-4 and TRBJ2-1; 7 bases are shared with TRBD2. The junction had 7 bases not matched to a gene; V was cut back by 5 bases and J by 6 bases. The CDR3 consists of 14 residues. Here the CDR3 reads CASSPSGLVNEQFF. Written as DNA, the CDR3 is TGTGCCAGCAGTCCCTCAGGACTAGTCAATGAGCAGTTCTTC.

This chain links TRBV19 with TRBJ2-5, with D maybe TRBD1 (7 bases). With the DNA end fitting TRBJ2-7 better, the J assignment may be wrong. CDR1 LNHDA and CDR2 SQIVND come from the germline V gene (reference sequence). The CDR3 covers 14 residues. CDR3 region: CASSPAGGGYEQYF. CDR3 DNA sequence: TGTGCCAGTTCCCCGGCAGGGGGAGGCTACGAGCAGTACTTC.

This clonotype was seen only a few times. An end of the junction differs from the germline gene, which may be a read error. The J gene is TRBJ2-3, the V gene TRBV24-1; the match to TRBD1 covers 7 bases. The CDR3 is 14 residues long. Germline-derived CDR1 and CDR2 are KGHDR and SFDVKD. CDR3 in amino acids: CATYDEGGTDTQCF. DNA for the CDR3: TGTGCCACCTACGATGAAGGGGGCACAGATACGCAGTGTTTT.

The rearrangement joins TRBV6-6 to TRBJ2-7; 7 nucleotides agree with TRBD1. The CDR3 runs to 14 residues. Germline assignment: CDR1 MNHNY and CDR2 SVGAGI (reference sequence). The ends lost 8 bases at V and 3 bases at J; junction bases unmatched: 10. The CDR3 loop reads CASGDGQGDYEQYF. In DNA, the CDR3 is TGTGCCAGCGGAGACGGGCAGGGGGACTACGAGCAGTACTTC.

This clonotype was counted only a few times. The chain links TRBV6-6 to TRBJ2-3; 8 bases line up with TRBD2. Unmatched junction bases numbered 8, after V lost 7 bases and J lost 2 bases. CDR3 size: 15 residues. CDR1 and CDR2 (germline): MNHNY, SVGAGI (reference sequence). The CDR3 loop reads CASKNSGVLTDTQYF. CDR3 coding DNA: TGTGCCAGCAAAAATAGCGGGGTTCTCACAGATACGCAGTATTTT.

The chain joins TRBV9 to TRBJ2-1, with 7 bases that match TRBD1. This CDR3 has 12 amino acids. Losses at the gene ends were 3 bases for V and 10 bases for J; bases not matched to a gene: 4. Germline-derived CDR1 and CDR2 are SGDLS and YYNGEE. In nucleotides, the CDR3 is TGTGCCAGCAGCGCAGACAGGGACGAGCAGTTCTTC. Encoded protein: CASSADRDEQFF.

In this sample, this clonotype turned up a few times. The gene calls are TRBV4-2 and TRBJ2-7; 8 nucleotides agree with TRBD2. This CDR3 has 18 amino acids. CDR1 is LGHNA, CDR2 YNFKEQ, per germline. Unmatched junction bases numbered 18, after V lost 4 bases and J lost 4 bases. The CDR3 region is CASSPHSGVSGKRYEQYF. CDR3 bases: TGTGCCAGCAGCCCCCACTCGGGGGTTAGCGGGAAGAGGTACGAGCAGTACTTC.

The table lists this clonotype with a few counts. The V call is TRBV29-1, the J call TRBJ2-5, with 9 bases lining up with TRBD2. The J call is doubtful: the DNA matches TRBJ2-1 better. The CDR3 spans 12 residues. Germline V CDR1 and CDR2: SQVTM, ANQGSEA. The CDR3: CSVVRGGNEQFF. CDR3 DNA sequence: TGCAGCGTTGTGCGGGGGGGCAATGAGCAGTTCTTC.

This clonotype was observed a single time. V gene TRBV7-2 combines with J gene TRBJ2-3; D might be TRBD2 (7 bases). V was pared by 7 bases and J by 4 bases, with 12 bases between. This CDR3 is built from 13 residues. Germline CDR1 reads SGHTA; CDR2 reads FQGNSA. The CDR3 coding sequence is TGTGCCAGCAACGAGGGGGGGCCAGATACGCAGTATTTT. This sequence encodes CASNEGGPDTQYF.

V gene TRBV29-1 combines with J gene TRBJ1-2; possibly TRBD1 for D (6 bases). This CDR3 comprises 17 residues. V was cut by 0 bases and J by 5 bases, with 22 bases left in between. The germline gives CDR1 SQVTM, CDR2 ANQGSEA. CDR3 amino acids: CSVEDSTGYFGYYGYTF. The CDR3 nucleotides are TGCAGCGTTGAAGATAGTACAGGGTATTTTGGATATTATGGCTACACCTTC.

This clonotype was picked up a small number of times. This rearrangement joins TRBV7-9 to TRBJ2-1; the match to TRBD1 covers 8 bases. The trim removed 5 bases at V and 0 bases at J, leaving 9 bases unmatched. CDR1 and CDR2 from the germline V gene are SEHNR and FQNEAQ (reference sequence). This CDR3 is built from 17 residues. CDR3 in amino acids: CASSADRDRSSYNEQFF. CDR3 DNA sequence: TGTGCCAGCAGCGCTGACCGGGACAGGAGCTCCTACAATGAGCAGTTCTTC. The whole variable domain, filled in from reference TRBV7-9 and TRBJ2-1, reads DTGVSQNPRHKITKRGQNVTFRCDPISEHNRLYWYRQTLGQGPEFLTYFQNEAQLEKSRLLSDRFSAERPKGSFSTLEIQRTEQGDSAMYLCASSADRDRSSYNEQFFGPGTRLTVL.

The table lists this clonotype with a few counts. The chain uses TRBV5-1 and TRBJ2-5; D is perhaps TRBD2 (6 bases). Germline V gene data show CDR1 as SGHRS and CDR2 as YFSETQ. The CDR3 length is 13 residues. Trimming removed 4 bases at V and 11 bases at J, with 18 bases between. The CDR3 here is CASSKGLKGEQYF. The CDR3 DNA reads TGCGCCAGCAGCAAGGGACTCAAAGGGGAGCAGTACTTC. The full variable domain, completed using reference TRBV5-1 and TRBJ2-5, is KAGVTQTPRYLIKTRGQQVTLSCSPISGHRSVSWYQQTPGQGLQFLFEYFSETQRNKGNFPGRFSGRQFSNSRSEMNVSTLELGDSALYLCASSKGLKGEQYFGPGTRLLVL.

DNA of the CDR3: TGTGCCAGTAGTATAGATCGGAACAGGTGGCCGGAGACCCAGTACTTC. As protein: CASSIDRNRWPETQYF. The V call is TRBV19, the J call TRBJ2-5; D is possibly TRBD1 (5 bases). V gave up 0 bases and J gave up 5 bases, with 16 bases separating them. This CDR3 contains 16 residues. Germline CDR1 LNHDA, CDR2 SQIVND (reference sequence). The variable domain in full, with the rest retrieved from reference TRBV19 and TRBJ2-5, is DGGITQSPKYLFRKEGQNVTLSCEQNLNHDAMYWYRQDPGQGLRLIYYSQIVNDFQKGDIAEGYSVSREKKESFPLTVTSAQKNPTAFYLCASSIDRNRWPETQYFGPGTRLLVL.

This chain joins TRBV11-3 and TRBJ1-3; D not resolved. V was pared by 0 bases and J by 4 bases, with 4 bases between. This CDR3 region has 13 residues. Per the germline V gene, CDR1 is SGHNT and CDR2 is YENEEA. For the CDR3, the DNA is TGTGCCAGCAGCTTAGAGATCGGAAACACCATATATTTT. Its protein product is CASSLEIGNTIYF. Looking up the rest from reference TRBV11-3 and TRBJ1-3 gives the full variable domain: EAGVVQSPRYKIIEKKQPVAFWCNPISGHNTLYWYLQNLGQGPELLIRYENEEAVDDSQLPKDRFSAERLKGVDSTLKIQPAELGDSAVYLCASSLEIGNTIYFGEGSWLTVV.

Here the CDR3 reads CATRGSSETQYF. The CDR3 DNA follows: TGTGCCACCAGGGGGTCGAGTGAGACCCAGTACTTC. V gene TRBV15 combines with J gene TRBJ2-5; D remains unclear. Trimming shortened V by 6 bases and J by 5 bases, and 10 bases separated the two germline ends. The germline gives CDR1 LNHNV, CDR2 YYDKDF (reference sequence). The length of the CDR3 is 12 residues. Full variable domain (remainder filled in from reference TRBV15 and TRBJ2-5): DAMVIQNPRYQVTQFGKPVTLSCSQTLNHNVMYWYQQKSSQAPKLLFHYYDKDFNNEADTPDNFQSRRPNTSFCFLDIRSPGLGDTAMYLCATRGSSETQYFGPGTRLLVL.

The J gene is TRBJ2-1, the V gene TRBV20-1; 13 bases are a match to TRBD2. The CDR3 runs to 15 residues. After removal of 0 bases from V and 14 bases from J, the junction contained 10 bases not matched to a gene. Germline V gives CDR1 DFQATT, CDR2 SNEGSKA (reference sequence). The CDR3 nucleotides read TGCAGTGCTAGAGATGGACTAGCGGGAGACCGGGTGGAGTTCTTC. The encoded protein is CSARDGLAGDRVEFF.

This clonotype showed up just a few times. The chain uses TRBV30 and TRBJ2-7, with unresolved D. Germline assignment: CDR1 GTSNPN and CDR2 SVGIG (reference sequence). V lost 2 bases, J lost 5 bases, and 10 bases lay in between. The CDR3 is 12 amino acids. This CDR3 is CAWSPGTDEQYF. CDR3 in DNA: TGTGCCTGGAGTCCGGGCACCGACGAGCAGTACTTC.